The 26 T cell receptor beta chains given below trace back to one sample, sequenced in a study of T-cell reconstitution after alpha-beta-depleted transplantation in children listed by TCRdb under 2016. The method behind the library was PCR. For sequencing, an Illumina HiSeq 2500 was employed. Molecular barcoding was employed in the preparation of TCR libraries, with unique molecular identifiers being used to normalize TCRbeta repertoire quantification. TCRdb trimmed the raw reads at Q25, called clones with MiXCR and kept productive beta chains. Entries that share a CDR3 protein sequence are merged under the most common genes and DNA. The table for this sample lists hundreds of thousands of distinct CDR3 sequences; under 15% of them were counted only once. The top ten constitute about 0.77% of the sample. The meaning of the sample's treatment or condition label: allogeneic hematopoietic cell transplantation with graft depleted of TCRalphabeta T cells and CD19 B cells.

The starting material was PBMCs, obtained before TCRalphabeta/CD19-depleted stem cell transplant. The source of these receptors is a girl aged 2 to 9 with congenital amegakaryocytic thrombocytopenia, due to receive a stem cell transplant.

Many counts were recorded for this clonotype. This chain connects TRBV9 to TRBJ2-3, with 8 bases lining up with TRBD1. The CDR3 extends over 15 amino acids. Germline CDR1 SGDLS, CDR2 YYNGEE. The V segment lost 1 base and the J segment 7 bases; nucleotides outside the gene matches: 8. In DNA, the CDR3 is TGTGCCAGCAGCGTATCCGGGACAGGATCGCATACGCAGTATTTT. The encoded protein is CASSVSGTGSHTQYF.

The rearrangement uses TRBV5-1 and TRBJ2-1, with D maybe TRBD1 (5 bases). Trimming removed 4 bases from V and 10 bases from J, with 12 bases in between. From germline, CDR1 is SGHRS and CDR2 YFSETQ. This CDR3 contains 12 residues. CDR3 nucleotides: TGCGCCAGCAGCCCCAAGGGGTTAGAGCAGTTCTTC. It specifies CASSPKGLEQFF.

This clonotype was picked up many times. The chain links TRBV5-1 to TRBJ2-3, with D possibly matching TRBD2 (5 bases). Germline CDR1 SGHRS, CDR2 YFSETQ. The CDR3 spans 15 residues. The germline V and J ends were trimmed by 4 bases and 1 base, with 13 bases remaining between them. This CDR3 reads CASSETTSGTDTQYF. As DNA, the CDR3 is TGCGCCAGCAGCGAGACTACCTCGGGCACAGATACGCAGTATTTT.

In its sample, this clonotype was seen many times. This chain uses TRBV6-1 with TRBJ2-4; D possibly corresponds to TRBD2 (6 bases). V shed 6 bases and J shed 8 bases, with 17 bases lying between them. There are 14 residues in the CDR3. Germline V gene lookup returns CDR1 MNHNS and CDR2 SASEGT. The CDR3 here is CASSRGLHVDIQYF. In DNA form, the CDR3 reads TGTGCCAGCAGCCGCGGACTACACGTGGACATTCAGTACTTC.

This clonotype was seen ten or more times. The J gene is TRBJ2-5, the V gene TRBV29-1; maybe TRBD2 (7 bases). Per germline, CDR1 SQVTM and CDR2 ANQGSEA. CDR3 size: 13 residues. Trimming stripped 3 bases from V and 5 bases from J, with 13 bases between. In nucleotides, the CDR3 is TGCAGCGTTGACAGGGGAGGGATGGAGACCCAGTACTTC. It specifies CSVDRGGMETQYF.

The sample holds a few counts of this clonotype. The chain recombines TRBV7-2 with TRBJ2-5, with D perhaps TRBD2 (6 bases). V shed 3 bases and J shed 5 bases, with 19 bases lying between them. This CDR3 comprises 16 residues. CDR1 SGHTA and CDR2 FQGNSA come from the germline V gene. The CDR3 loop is CASSFFGGNVAETQYF. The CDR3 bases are TGTGCCAGCAGCTTTTTCGGGGGAAATGTCGCGGAGACCCAGTACTTC.

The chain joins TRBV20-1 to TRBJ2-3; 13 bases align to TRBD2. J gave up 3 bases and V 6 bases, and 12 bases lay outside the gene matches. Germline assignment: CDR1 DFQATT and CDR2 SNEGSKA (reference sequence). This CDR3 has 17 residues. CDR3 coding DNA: TGCAGTGCAAGACTAGCGGGAGGTCCGGGAGTAACAGATACGCAGTATTTT. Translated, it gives CSARLAGGPGVTDTQYF.

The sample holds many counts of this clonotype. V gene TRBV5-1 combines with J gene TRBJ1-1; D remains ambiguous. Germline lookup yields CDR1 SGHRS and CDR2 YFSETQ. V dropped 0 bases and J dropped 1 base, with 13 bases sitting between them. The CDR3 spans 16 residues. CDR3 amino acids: CASSLVGFGENTEAFF. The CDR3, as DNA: TGCGCCAGCAGCTTGGTAGGTTTTGGAGAGAACACTGAAGCTTTCTTT.

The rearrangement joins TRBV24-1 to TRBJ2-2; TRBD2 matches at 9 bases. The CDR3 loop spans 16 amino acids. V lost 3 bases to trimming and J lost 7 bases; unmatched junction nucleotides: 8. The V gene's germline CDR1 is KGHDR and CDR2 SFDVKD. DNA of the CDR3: TGTGCCACCAGTGATCTTTTAGCGGGAGCTGGCGGGGAGCTGTTTTTT. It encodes CATSDLLAGAGGELFF.

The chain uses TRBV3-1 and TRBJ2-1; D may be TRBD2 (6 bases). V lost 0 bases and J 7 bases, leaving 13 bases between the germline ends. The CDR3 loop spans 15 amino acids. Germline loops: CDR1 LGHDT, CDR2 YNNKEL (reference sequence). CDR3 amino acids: CASSQDRAGWNEQFF. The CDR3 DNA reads TGTGCCAGCAGCCAAGACAGGGCGGGGTGGAATGAGCAGTTCTTC.

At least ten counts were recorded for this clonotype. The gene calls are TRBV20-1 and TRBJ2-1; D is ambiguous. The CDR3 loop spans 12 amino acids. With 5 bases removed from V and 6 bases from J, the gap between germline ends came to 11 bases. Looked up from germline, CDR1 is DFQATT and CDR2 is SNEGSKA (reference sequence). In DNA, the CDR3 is TGCAGTGCTCTCTACTCATTCAATGAGCAGTTCTTC. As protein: CSALYSFNEQFF.

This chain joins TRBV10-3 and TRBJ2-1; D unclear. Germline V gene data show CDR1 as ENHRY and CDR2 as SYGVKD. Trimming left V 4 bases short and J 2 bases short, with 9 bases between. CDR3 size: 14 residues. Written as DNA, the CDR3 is TGTGCCATCAGTGCTGTCCCGACCTACAATGAGCAGTTCTTC. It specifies CAISAVPTYNEQFF.

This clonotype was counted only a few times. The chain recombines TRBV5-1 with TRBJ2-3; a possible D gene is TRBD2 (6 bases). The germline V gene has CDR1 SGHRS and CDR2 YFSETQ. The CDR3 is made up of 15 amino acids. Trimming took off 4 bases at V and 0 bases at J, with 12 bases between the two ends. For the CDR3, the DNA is TGCGCCAGCAGCCTCCGGGACTGGAGCACAGATACGCAGTATTTT. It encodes CASSLRDWSTDTQYF.

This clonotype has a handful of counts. In DNA, the CDR3 is TGTGCCAGCAGCCGAGACTTAGCCCCCGGGGAGCTGTTTTTT. It translates to CASSRDLAPGELFF. The V and J genes are TRBV14 and TRBJ2-2; D is uncertain. CDR1 is SGHDN, CDR2 FVKESK, per germline. V was pared by 4 bases and J by 6 bases, with 12 bases between. The CDR3 runs 14 residues.

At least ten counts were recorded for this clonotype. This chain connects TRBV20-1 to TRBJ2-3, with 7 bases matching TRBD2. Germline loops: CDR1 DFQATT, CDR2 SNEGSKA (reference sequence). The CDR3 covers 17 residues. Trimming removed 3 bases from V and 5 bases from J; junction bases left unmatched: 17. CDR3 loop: CSARGREAGVIGDTQYF. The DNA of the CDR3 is TGCAGTGCTAGGGGTAGAGAGGCGGGAGTAATAGGAGATACGCAGTATTTT.

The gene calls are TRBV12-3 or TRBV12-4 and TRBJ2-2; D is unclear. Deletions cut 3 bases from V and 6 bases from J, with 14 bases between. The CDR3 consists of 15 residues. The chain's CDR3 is CASSFTSLAAGELFF. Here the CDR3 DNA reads TGTGCCAGCAGTTTTACGTCACTGGCAGCCGGGGAGCTGTTTTTT.

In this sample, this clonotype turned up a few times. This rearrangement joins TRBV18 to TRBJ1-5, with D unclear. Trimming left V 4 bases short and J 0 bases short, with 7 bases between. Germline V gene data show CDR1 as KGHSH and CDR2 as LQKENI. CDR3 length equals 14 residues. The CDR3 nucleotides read TGTGCCAGCTCACAGACTTTTAGCAATCAGCCCCAGCATTTT. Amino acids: CASSQTFSNQPQHF.

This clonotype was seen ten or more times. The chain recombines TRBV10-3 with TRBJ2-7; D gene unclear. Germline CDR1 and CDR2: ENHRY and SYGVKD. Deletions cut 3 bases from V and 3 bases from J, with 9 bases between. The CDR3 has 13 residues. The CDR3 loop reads CAISELDGYEQYF. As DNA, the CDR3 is TGTGCCATCAGTGAACTGGACGGCTACGAGCAGTACTTC.

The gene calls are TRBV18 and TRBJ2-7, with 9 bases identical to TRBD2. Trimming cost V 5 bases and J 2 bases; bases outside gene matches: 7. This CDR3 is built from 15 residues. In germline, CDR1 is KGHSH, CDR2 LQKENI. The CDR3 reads CASSSRLADTYEQYF. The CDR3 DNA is TGTGCCAGCTCATCAAGACTAGCGGATACCTACGAGCAGTACTTC.

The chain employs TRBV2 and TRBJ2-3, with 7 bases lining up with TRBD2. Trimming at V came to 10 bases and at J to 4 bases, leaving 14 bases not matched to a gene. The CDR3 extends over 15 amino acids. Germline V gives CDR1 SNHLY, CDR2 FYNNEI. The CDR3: CATQGRSGVPDTQYF. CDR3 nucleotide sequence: TGTGCCACTCAAGGTCGGAGCGGGGTCCCAGATACGCAGTATTTT. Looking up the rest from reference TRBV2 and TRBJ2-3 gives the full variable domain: EPEVTQTPSHQVTQMGQEVILRCVPISNHLYFYWYRQILGQKVEFLVSFYNNEISEKSEIFDDQFSVERPDGSNFTLKIRSTKLEDSAMYFCATQGRSGVPDTQYFGPGTRLTVL.

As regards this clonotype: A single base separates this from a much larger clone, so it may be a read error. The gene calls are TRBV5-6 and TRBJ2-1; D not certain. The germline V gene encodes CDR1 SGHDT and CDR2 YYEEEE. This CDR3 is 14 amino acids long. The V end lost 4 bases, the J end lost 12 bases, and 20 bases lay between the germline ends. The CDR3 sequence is CASSLDTGGSGQFF. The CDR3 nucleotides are TGTGCCAGCAGCCTAGATACCGGCGGAAGTGGGCAGTTCTTC.

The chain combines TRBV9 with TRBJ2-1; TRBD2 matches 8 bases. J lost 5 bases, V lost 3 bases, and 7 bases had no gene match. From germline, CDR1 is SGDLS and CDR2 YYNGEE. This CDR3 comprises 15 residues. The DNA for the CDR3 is TGTGCCAGCAGCGCCAGCGGGAGATCTGACAATGAGCAGTTCTTC. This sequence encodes CASSASGRSDNEQFF.

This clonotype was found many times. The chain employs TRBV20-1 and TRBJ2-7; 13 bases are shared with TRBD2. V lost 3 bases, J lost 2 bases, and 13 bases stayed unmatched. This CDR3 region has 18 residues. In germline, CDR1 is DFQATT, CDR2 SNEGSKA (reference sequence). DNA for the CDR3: TGCAGTGCTAGTGGATGGGGGACTAGCGGGATCAGAACCTACGAGCAGTACTTC. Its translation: CSASGWGTSGIRTYEQYF.

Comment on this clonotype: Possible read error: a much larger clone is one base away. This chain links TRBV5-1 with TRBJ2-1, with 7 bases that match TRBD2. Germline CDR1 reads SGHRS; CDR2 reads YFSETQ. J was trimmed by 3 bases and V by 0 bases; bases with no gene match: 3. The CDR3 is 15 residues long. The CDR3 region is CASSLVSGFYNEQFF. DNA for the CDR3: TGCGCCAGCAGCTTGGTTAGCGGGTTCTACAATGAGCAGTTCTTC.

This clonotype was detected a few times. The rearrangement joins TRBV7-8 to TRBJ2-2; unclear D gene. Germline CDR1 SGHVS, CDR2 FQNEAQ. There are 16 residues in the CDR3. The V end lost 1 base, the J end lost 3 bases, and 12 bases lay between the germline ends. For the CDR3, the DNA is TGTGCCAGCAGCTTAGTTGGGAACGGACACACCGGGGAGCTGTTTTTT. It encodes CASSLVGNGHTGELFF.

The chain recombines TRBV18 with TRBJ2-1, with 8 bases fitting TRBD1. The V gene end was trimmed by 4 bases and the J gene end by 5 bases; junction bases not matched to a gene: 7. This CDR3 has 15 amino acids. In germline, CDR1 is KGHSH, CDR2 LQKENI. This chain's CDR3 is CASSRETGVNNEQFF. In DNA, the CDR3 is TGTGCCAGCTCACGGGAGACAGGGGTAAACAATGAGCAGTTCTTC.